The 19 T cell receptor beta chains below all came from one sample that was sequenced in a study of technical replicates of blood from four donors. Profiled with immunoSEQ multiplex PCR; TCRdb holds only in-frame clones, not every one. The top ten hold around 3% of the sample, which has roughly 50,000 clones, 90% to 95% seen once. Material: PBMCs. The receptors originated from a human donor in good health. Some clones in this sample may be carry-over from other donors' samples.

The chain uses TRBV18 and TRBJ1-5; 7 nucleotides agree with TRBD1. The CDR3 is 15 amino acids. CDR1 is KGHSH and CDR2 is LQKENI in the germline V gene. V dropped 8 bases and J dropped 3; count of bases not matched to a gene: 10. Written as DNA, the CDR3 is TGTGCCAGCCAAGAAGGGGGCAGCTCCAATCAGCCCCAGCATTTT. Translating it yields CASQEGGSSNQPQHF. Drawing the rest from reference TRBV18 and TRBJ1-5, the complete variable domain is NAGVMQNPRHLVRRRGQEARLRCSPMKGHSHVYWYRQLPEEGLKFMVYLQKENIIDESGMPKERFSAEFPKEGPSILRIQQVVRGDSAAYFCASQEGGSSNQPQHFGDGTRLSIL.

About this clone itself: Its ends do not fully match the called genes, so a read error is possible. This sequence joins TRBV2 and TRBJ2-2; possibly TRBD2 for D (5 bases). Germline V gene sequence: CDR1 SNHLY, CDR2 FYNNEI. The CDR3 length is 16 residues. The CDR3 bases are TGTGCCAGCAGTACCAGGACTGGATCGAATACCGGGGAGCTGTTTTTT. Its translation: CASSTRTGSNTGELFF.

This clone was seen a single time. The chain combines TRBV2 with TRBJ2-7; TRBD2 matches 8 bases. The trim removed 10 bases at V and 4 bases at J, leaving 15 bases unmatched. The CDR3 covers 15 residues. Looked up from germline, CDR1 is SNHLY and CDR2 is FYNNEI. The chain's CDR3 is CATRPNRGGAYEQYF. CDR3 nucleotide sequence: TGTGCCACCAGACCGAATCGGGGGGGCGCGTACGAGCAGTACTTC.

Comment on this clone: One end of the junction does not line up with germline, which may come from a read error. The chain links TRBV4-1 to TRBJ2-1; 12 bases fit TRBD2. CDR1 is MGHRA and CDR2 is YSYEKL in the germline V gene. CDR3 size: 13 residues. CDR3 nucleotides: TGCGCCAGCAGCCGCACGGGACTAGCGGGCGGGGTCTTC. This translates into CASSRTGLAGGVF.

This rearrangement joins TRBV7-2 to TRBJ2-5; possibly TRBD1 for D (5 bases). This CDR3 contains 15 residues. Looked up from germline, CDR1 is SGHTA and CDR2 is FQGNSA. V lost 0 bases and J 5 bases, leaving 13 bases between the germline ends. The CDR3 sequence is CASSLALEGVETQYF. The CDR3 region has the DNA TGTGCCAGCAGCTTAGCGCTTGAAGGGGTGGAGACCCAGTACTTC.

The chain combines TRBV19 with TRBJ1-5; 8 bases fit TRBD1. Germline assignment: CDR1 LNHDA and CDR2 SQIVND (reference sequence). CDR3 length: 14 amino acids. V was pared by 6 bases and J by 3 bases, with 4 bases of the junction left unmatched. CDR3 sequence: CASSKDRVNQPQHF. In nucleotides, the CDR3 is TGTGCCAGTAGCAAGGACAGGGTCAATCAGCCCCAGCATTTT.

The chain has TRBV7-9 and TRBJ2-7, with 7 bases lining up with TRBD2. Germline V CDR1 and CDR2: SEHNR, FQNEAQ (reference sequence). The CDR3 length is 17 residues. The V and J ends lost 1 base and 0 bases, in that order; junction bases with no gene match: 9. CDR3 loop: CASSLGGWRGSSYEQYF. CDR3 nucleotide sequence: TGTGCCAGCAGCTTAGGTGGGTGGCGGGGGAGCTCCTACGAGCAGTACTTC.

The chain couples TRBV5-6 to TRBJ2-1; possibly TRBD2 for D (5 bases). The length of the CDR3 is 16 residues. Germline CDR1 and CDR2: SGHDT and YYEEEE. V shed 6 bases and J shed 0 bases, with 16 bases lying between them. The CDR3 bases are TGTGCCAGCATCCCCCGACGGGGAAGCTCCTACAATGAGCAGTTCTTC. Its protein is CASIPRRGSSYNEQFF.

The CDR3 region is CASSLGLGQETQYF. In nucleotides, the CDR3 is TGTGCCAGCAGCTTAGGACTAGGCCAGGAGACCCAGTACTTC. The gene calls are TRBV7-3 and TRBJ2-5; the match to TRBD2 covers 7 bases. The V and J ends lost 2 bases and 5 bases, in that order; junction bases with no gene match: 5. Germline V gene data show CDR1 as SGHTA and CDR2 as FQGTGA. The CDR3 has 14 residues.

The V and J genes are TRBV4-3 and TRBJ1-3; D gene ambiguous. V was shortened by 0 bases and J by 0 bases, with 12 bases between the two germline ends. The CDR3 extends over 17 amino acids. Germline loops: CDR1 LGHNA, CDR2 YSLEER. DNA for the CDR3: TGCGCCAGCAGCCAAGAGATGGCGAGGTACTCTGGAAACACCATATATTTT. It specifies CASSQEMARYSGNTIYF.

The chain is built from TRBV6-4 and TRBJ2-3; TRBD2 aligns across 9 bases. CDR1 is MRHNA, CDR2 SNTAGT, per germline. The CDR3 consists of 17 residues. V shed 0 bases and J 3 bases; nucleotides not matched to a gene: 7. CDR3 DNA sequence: TGTGCCAGCAGTGACTCAGTCGGCGGGGGGGCAACAGATACGCAGTATTTT. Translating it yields CASSDSVGGGATDTQYF.

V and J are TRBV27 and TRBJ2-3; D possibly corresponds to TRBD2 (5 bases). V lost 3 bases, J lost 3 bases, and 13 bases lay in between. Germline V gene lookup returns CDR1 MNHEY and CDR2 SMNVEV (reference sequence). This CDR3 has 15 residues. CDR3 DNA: TGTGCCAGCAGTTTCTCGGGTGGAGGAACAGATACGCAGTATTTT. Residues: CASSFSGGGTDTQYF.

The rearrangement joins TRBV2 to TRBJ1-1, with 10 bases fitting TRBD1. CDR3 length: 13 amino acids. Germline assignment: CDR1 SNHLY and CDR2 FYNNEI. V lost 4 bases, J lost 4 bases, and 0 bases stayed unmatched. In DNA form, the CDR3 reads TGTGCCAGCAGTGGACAGGGGGCCACTGAAGCTTTCTTT. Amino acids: CASSGQGATEAFF.

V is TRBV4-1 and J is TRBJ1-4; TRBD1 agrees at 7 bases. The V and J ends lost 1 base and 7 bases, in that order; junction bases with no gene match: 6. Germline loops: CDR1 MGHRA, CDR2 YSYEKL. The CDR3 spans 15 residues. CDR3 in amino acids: CASSQADREAEKLFF. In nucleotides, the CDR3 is TGCGCCAGCAGCCAAGCCGACAGGGAGGCTGAAAAACTGTTTTTT.

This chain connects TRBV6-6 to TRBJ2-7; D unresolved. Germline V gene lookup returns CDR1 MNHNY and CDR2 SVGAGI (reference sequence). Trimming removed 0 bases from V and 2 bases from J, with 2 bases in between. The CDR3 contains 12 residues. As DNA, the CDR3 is TGTGCCAGCAGTTACTCCGCCTACGAGCAGTACTTC. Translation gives CASSYSAYEQYF.

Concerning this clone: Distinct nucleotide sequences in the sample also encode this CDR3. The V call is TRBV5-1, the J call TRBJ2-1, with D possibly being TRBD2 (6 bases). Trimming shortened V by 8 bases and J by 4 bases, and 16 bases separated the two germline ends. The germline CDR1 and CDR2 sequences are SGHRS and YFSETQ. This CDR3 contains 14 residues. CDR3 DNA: TGCGCCAGTTCTTTATCGGGAGCTTACAATGAGCAGTTCTTC. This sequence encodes CASSLSGAYNEQFF.

In DNA form, the CDR3 reads TGTGCCACCTCCGCGTCGGCGGGGGGAAAATATACGCAGTATTTT. Its protein is CATSASAGGKYTQYF. The chain couples TRBV27 to TRBJ2-3, with 8 bases fitting TRBD2. This CDR3 has 15 amino acids. Germline V gene data show CDR1 as MNHEY and CDR2 as SMNVEV (reference sequence). With V trimmed by 10 bases and J by 7 bases, 16 bases remained unmatched.

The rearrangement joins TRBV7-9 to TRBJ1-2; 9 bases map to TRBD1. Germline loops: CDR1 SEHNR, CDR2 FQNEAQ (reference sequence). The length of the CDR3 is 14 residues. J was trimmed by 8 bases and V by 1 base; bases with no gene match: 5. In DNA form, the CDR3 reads TGTGCCAGCAGCTTAGACAGGGGGCCTAGCGGCTACACCTTC. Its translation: CASSLDRGPSGYTF.

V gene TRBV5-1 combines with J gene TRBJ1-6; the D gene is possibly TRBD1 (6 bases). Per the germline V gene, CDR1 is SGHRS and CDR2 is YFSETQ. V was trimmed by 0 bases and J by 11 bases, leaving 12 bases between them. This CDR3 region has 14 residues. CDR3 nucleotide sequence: TGCGCCAGCAGCTTGGAATGGGGGCGGACACCCCTCCACTTT. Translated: CASSLEWGRTPLHF. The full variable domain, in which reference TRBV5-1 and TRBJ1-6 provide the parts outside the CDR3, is KAGVTQTPRYLIKTRGQQVTLSCSPISGHRSVSWYQQTPGQGLQFLFEYFSETQRNKGNFPGRFSGRQFSNSRSEMNVSTLELGDSALYLCASSLEWGRTPLHFGNGTRLTVT.